The present T cell receptor beta chain was sequenced within a study of blood T cell repertoires in COVID-19. For the study at large: The samples span acute and convalescent COVID-19 from the United States, Italy and Spain. PBMCs, B-cell-depleted T cells, or T cells were the source of the cDNA or gDNA that made up the material.

The Seattle patients, enrolled during active infection, were followed longitudinally. V was cut by 5 bases and J by 1 base, with 8 bases left in between. The CDR3 spans 13 residues. Per the authors' pipeline: Amplification of reference gene primers provided the estimated nucleated cell counts. Data came from immunoSEQ multiplex PCR; TCRdb stores just in-frame clones and leaves some out. That table is the source of V, J and clone size, and D and trimming were worked out from the DNA. The sample has some 520,000 clones; approximately 89% are singletons. The rearrangement links TRBV12-3 or TRBV12-4 to TRBJ1-1; no clear D gene. The clonotype originates from a man between 18 and 35 years old with COVID-19, enrolled during active disease. Input material: peripheral blood. The CDR3 here is CASSPLENTEAFF. CDR3 DNA: TGTGCCAGCAGTCCCCTAGAGAACACTGAAGCTTTCTTT.